This T cell receptor (beta chain) was obtained from a study of CD8 T cells in Susac syndrome (dated by TCRdb to about 2019). The study in broad terms: Whether CD8+ T cell activation and differentiation in Susac syndrome was antigen driven was tested using repertoire sequencing.

RNA was extracted using the RNeasy kit, and about 0.5 to 1 ug of the RNA was reverse transcribed with random hexamers. TCR beta CDR3 regions were amplified with the immunoSEQ multiplex PCR assay covering 54 Vbeta and 13 Jbeta segments. PCR amplification bias was corrected by using a synthetic template baseline for primer optimization and computational correction. From the authors' description of their analysis: Only productive sequences were kept, with reads annotated to V, D and J genes according to IMGT and analyzed in immunoSEQ Analyzer. To calculate clonality, Shannon entropy was normalized by log2 of the number of productive unique sequences and then subtracted from one. Public and private clones were assessed among the 100 most prevalent clones of each patient and control. Clones were defined as Susac-specific if absent from the healthy and MS cohorts, from 1052 published viral clones and from other ImmuneACCESS disease sequences. TCRdb handled the public reads itself, with Q25 trimming in fastp and clone calling in MiXCR, and kept productive beta chains. All rows with the same CDR3 protein become a single entry with the most common DNA and genes. These V and J calls derive from TCRdb rather than the authors' analysis. The sample records roughly 200,000 distinct CDR3 sequences, roughly 94% of which are singletons. Around 0.08% of the sample is taken by the ten largest.

High-throughput TCR beta sequencing profiled peripheral blood CD8+ and CD4+ T cells from healthy donors, Susac syndrome patients and multiple sclerosis patients. Treatment-naive patients with stable or active relapsing-remitting disease fulfilling revised McDonald criteria were used as multiple sclerosis controls. CD8+ TEMRA cells were enriched by FACS, while bulk CD8+ and CD4+ T cells were purified by magnetic negative isolation. Blood was collected in EDTA tubes and processed within 24 hours, with PBMCs isolated through density gradient centrifugation. PBMCs intended for TCR sequencing were cryopreserved in liquid nitrogen and were subsequently thawed in a 37 degrees C water bath. A purity of at least 90% was achieved for sorted or isolated CD4+, CD8+ and CD8+ TEMRA cells. Remarks on this clonotype: Its antigen is not yet known. Base qualities are not recorded, but no much larger clone differs from it by a single base.

Including cysteine and phenylalanine, the CDR3 has 14 amino acids. Only the CDR3 region is kept as DNA, spanning 42 bases read in frame from base 1. Sequences MNHEY (CDR1) and SMNVEV (CDR2) are obtained from the germline V gene (reference sequence). V ends up 6 bases short and J 7 bases short, with an unmatched junction base count of 10. What the authors observed across the whole study: The study acknowledged that relatively few individuals were included in the TCR sequencing and HLA analysis.

This chain joins TRBV27 to TRBJ1-2, with 8 bases in between that match TRBD1. This clonotype was obtained from a human donor with multiple sclerosis. Sequenced sample: CD4+ T cells from PBMCs. Read as DNA, the sequence is TGTGCCAGCAGCTTTGCCCAGGGGGCTGGTGGCTACACCTTC. Translation gives CASSFAQGAGGYTF.